This T cell receptor (beta chain) was sequenced in a study of cytomegalovirus exposure and HLA in healthy donors. PCR involved 60 Vbeta and 13 Jbeta primers. Sequenced by immunoSEQ multiplex PCR; TCRdb stores in-frame clones only, minus some. The sample carries hundreds of thousands of clones, just over 75% recorded once. The length of the CDR3 is 16 residues. Looked up from germline, CDR1 is SGHTA and CDR2 is FQGTGA. V shed 4 bases, J shed 3 bases, and the junction held 8 bases outside the gene matches. What was sequenced was PBMCs. This TCR derives from a woman aged 55-75 years in good health and CMV-seropositive. The chain joins TRBV7-3 to TRBJ1-3; 8 nucleotides agree with TRBD1. CDR3 sequence (DNA): TGTGCCAGCAGCTCGAGGACAGGGTCCGGTGGAAACACCATATATTTT. It translates to CASSSRTGSGGNTIYF.